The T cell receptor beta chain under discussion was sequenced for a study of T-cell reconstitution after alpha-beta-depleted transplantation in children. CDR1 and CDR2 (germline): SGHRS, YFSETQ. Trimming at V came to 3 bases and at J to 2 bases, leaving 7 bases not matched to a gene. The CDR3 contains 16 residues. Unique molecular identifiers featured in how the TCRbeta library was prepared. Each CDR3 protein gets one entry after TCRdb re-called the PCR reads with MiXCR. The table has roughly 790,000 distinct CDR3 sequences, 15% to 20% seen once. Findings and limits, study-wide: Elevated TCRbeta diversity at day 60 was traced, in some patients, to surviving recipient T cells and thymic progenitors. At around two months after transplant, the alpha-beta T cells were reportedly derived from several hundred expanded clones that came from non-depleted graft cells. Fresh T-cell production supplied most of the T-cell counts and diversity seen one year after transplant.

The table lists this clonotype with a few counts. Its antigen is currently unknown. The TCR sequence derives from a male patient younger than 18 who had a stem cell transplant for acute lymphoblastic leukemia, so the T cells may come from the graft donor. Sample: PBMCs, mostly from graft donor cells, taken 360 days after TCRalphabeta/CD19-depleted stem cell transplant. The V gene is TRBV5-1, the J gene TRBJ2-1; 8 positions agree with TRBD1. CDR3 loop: CASSWKRTGTYNEQFF. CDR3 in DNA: TGCGCCAGCAGCTGGAAGCGGACAGGGACCTACAATGAGCAGTTCTTC.